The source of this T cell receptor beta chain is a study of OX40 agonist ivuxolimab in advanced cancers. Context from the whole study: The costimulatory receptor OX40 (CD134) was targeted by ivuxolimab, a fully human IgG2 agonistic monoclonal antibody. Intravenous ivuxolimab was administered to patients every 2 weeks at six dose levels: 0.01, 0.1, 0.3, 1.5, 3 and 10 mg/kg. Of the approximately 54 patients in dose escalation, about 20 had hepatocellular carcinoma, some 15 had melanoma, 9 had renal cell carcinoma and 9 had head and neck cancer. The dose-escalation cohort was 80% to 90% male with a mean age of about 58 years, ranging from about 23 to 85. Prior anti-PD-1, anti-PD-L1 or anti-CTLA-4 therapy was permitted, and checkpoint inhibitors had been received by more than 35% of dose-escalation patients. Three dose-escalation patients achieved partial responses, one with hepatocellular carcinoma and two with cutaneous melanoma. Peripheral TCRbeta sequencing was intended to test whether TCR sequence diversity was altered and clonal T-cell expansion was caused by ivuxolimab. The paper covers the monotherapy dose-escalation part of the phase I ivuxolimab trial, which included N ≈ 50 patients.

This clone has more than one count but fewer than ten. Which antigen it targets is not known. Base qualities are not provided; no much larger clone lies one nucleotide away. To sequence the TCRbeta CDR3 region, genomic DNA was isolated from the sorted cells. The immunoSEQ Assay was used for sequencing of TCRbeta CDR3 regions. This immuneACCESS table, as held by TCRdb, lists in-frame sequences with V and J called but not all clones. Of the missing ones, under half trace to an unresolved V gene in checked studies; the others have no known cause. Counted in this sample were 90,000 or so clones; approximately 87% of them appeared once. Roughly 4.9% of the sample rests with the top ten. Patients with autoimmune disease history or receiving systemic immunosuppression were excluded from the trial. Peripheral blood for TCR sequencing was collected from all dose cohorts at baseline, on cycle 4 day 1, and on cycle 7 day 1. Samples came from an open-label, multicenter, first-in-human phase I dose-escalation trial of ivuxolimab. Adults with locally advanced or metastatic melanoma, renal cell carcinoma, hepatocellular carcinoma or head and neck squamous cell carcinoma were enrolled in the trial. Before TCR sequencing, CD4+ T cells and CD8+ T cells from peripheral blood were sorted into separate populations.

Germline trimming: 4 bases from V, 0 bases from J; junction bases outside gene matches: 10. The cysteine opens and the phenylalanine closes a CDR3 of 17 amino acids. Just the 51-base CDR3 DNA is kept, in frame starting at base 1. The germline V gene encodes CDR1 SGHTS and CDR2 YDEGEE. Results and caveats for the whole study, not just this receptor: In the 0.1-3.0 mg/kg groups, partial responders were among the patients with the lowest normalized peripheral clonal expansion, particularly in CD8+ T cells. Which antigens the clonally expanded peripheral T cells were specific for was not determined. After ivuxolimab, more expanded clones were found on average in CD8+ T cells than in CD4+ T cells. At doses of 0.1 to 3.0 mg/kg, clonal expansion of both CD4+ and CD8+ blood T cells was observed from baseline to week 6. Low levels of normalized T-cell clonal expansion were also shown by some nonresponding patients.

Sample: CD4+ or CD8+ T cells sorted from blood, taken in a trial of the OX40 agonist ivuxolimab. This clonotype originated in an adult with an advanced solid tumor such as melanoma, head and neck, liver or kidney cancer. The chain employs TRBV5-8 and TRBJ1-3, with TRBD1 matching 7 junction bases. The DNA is TGTGCCAGCAGCACGAACAGGGGCTCCTCCTCTGGAAACACCATATATTTT. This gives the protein CASSTNRGSSSGNTIYF.